The clone carrying this TCR beta chain was counted only a few times. The data were taken from a study of CD8 T cells in Susac syndrome. An amount of RNA that ranged from roughly 0.5 to 1 ug was reverse transcribed with random hexamers. TCRdb recomputed calls from the immunoSEQ multiplex PCR reads with MiXCR, one row per CDR3 protein. The sample shows under 150,000 distinct CDR3 sequences, about 90% of them seen only once. The CDR3 contains 14 residues. V lost 6 bases to trimming and J lost 3 bases, with 15 bases between them. Looked up from germline, CDR1 is PRHDT and CDR2 is FYEKMQ (reference sequence).

The TCR sequence derives from a human donor with multiple sclerosis. Sequencing was done on a sample of CD8+ T cells from PBMCs. The rearrangement joins TRBV13 to TRBJ2-7, with D perhaps matching TRBD2 (6 bases). The DNA for the CDR3 is TGTGCCAGCAGTCTAGGGCGGGACCTCTACGAGCAGTACTTC. Translation gives CASSLGRDLYEQYF.